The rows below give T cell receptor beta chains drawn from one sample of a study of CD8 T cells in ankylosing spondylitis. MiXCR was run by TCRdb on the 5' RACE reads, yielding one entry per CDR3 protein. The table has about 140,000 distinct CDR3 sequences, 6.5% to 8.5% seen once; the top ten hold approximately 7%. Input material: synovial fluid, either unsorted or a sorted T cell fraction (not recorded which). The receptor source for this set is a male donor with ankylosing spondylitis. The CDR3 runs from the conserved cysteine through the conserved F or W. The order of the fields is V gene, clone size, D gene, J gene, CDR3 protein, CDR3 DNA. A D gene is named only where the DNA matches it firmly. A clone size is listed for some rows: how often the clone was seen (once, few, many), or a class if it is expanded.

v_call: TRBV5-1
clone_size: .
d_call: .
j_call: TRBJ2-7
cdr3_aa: CASSTTVGERKQYF
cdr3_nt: TGCGCCAGCAGCACGACGGTCGGGGAAAGAAAGCAGTACTTC

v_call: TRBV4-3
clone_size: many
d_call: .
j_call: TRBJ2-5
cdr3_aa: CASSGAEETQYF
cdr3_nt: TGCGCCAGCAGCGGAGCCGAGGAGACCCAGTACTTC

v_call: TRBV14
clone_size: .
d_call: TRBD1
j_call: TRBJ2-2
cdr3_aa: CASNQAGTGGELFF
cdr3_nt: TGTGCCAGCAACCAGGCCGGGACAGGCGGGGAGCTGTTTTTT

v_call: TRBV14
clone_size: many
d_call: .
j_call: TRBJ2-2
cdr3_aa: CASSGVQGRHTGELFF
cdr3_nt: TGTGCCAGCTCAGGGGTGCAGGGTCGACACACCGGGGAGCTGTTTTTT

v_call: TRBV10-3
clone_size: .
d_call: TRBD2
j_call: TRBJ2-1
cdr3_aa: CAISEWTSGRNEQFF
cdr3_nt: TGTGCCATCAGTGAGTGGACTAGCGGGAGAAATGAGCAGTTCTTC

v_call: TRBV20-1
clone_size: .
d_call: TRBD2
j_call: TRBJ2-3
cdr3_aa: CCARGPRGSTDTQYF
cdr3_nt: TGCTGTGCTAGAGGCCCGCGGGGGAGCACAGATACGCAGTATTTT

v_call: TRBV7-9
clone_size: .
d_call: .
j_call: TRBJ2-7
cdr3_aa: CASSLGASSSYEQYF
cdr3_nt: TGTGCCAGCAGCTTAGGCGCATCTAGCTCCTACGAGCAGTACTTC

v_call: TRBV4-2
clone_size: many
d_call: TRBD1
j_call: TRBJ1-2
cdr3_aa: CASSQEQGAGGYTF
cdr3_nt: TGTGCCAGCAGCCAAGAACAGGGGGCGGGTGGCTACACCTTC

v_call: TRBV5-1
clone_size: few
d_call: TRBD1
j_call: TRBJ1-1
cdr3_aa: CASSLETGGSTEAFF
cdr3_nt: TGCGCCAGCAGCTTGGAGACAGGGGGCAGCACTGAAGCTTTCTTT

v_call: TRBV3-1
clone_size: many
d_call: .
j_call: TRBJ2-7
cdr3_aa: CASSYGGYEQYF
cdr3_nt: TGTGCCAGCAGCTACGGGGGCTACGAGCAGTACTTC

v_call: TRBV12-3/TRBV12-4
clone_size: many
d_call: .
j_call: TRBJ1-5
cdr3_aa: CASRTSNTNQPQHF
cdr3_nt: TGTGCCAGCAGAACCTCCAATACCAATCAGCCCCAGCATTTT

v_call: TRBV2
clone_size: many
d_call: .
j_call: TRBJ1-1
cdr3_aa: CASKDPNTEAFF
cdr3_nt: TGTGCCAGTAAAGACCCGAACACTGAAGCTTTCTTT

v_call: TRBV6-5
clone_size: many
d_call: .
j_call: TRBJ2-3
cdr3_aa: CASSSPLTDTQYF
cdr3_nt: TGTGCCAGCAGTTCCCCACTCACAGATACGCAGTATTTT

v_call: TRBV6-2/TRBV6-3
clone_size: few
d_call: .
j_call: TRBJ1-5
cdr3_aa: CASSYRAGGWVNQPQHF
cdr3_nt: TGTGCCAGCAGTTACAGGGCAGGAGGTTGGGTCAATCAGCCCCAGCATTTT

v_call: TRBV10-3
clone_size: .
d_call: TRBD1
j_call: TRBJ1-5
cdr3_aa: CAISKQGDQPQHF
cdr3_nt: TGTGCCATCTCCAAGCAGGGGGATCAGCCCCAGCATTTT

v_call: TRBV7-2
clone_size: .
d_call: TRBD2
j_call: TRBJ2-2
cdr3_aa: CASSLESGRTGELFF
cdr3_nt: TGTGCCAGCAGCTTAGAAAGCGGGAGAACCGGGGAGCTGTTTTTT

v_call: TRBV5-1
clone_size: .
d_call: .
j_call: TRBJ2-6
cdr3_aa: CASSPDSGANVLTF
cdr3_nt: TGCGCCAGCAGCCCAGACTCTGGGGCCAACGTCCTGACTTTC

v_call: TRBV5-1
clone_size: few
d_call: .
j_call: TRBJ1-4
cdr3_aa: CASTLDGGEKLFF
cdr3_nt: TGCGCCAGCACCCTGGACGGAGGCGAAAAACTGTTTTTT

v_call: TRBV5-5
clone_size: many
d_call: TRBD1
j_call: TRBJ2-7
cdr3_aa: CASSLGQGYHEQYF
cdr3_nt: TGTGCCAGCAGCTTGGGACAGGGGTACCACGAGCAGTACTTC

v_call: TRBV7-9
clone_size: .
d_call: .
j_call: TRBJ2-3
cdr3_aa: CATPSADTQYF
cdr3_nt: TGTGCCACCCCGTCTGCAGATACGCAGTATTTT

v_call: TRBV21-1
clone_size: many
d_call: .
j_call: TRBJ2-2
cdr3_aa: CASSKVAGLNTGELFF
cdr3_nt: TGTGCCAGCAGCAAAGTTGCGGGGTTGAACACCGGGGAGCTGTTTTTT

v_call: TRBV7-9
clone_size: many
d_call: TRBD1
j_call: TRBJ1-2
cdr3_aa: CASSFRDRPYGYTF
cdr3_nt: TGTGCCAGCAGCTTCCGGGACAGGCCCTATGGCTACACCTTC

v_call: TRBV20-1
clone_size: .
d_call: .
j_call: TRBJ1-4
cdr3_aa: CSAPGPLEKLFF
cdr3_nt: TGCAGTGCCCCCGGGCCCCTGGAAAAACTGTTTTTT

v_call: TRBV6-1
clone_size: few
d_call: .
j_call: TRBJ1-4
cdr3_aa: CASSITGRPTNEKLFF
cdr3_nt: TGTGCCAGCAGTATTACGGGACGTCCAACTAATGAAAAACTGTTTTTT

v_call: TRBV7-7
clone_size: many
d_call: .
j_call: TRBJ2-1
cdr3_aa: CASSLSGQYNEQFF
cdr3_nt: TGTGCTAGCAGCCTTTCTGGCCAATACAATGAGCAGTTCTTC

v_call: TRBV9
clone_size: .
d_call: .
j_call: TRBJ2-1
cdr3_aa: CASSPRMRAGSLHNEQFF
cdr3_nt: TGTGCCAGCAGCCCCCGTATGAGGGCAGGGAGTCTTCACAATGAGCAGTTCTTC

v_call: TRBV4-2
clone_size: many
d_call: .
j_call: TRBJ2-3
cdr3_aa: CASSQGGGTDRSTDTQYF
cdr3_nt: TGTGCCAGCAGCCAAGGGGGGGGAACGGACAGAAGCACAGATACGCAGTATTTT

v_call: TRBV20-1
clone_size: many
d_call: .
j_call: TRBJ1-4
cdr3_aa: CSARQSANEKLFF
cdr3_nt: TGCAGTGCTAGACAATCGGCTAATGAAAAACTGTTTTTT

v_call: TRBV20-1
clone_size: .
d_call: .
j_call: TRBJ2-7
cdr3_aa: CSASGAGAMKQYF
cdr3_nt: TGCAGTGCTAGTGGGGCAGGGGCCATGAAGCAGTACTTC

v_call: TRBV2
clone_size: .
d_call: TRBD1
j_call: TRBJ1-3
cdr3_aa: CASSEEGAFSGNTIYF
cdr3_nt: TGTGCCAGCAGTGAGGAGGGGGCATTCTCTGGAAACACCATATATTTT

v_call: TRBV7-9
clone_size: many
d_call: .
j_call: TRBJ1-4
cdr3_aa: CASSLGRSTNEKLFF
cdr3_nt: TGTGCCAGCAGCTTAGGAAGGTCGACAAATGAAAAACTGTTTTTT

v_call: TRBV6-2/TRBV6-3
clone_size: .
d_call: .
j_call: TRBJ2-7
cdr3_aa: CASSHSAGGYEQYF
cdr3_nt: TGTGCCAGCAGTCACTCGGCCGGCGGGTACGAGCAGTACTTC

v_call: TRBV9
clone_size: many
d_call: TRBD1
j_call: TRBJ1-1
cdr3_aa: CASSALGQPPGVAFF
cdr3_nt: TGTGCCAGCAGCGCCCTGGGACAGCCGCCGGGTGTAGCTTTCTTT

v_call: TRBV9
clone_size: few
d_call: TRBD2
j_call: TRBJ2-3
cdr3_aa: CASSVESGVLSTDTQYF
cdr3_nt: TGTGCCAGCAGCGTAGAGAGCGGGGTCCTCAGTACAGATACGCAGTATTTT

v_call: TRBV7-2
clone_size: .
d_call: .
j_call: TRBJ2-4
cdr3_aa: CASSFSQNIQYF
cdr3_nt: TGTGCCAGCAGCTTCTCCCAAAACATTCAGTACTTC

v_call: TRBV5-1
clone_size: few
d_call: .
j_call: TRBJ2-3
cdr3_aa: CASSLVQSADTQYF
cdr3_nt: TGCGCCAGCAGCTTGGTGCAGAGCGCAGATACGCAGTATTTT

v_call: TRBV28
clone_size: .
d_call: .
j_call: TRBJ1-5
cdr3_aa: CASSQNQPQHF
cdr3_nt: TGTGCCAGCAGCCAGAATCAGCCCCAGCATTTT

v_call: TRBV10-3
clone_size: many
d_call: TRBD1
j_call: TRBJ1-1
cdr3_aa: CAISNTGTGGPEAFF
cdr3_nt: TGTGCCATCAGTAATACCGGGACAGGGGGCCCTGAAGCTTTCTTT

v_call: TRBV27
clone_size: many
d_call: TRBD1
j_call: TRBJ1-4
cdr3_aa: CASSPTGGKDNEKLFF
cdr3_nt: TGTGCCAGCAGCCCCACAGGGGGAAAGGATAATGAAAAACTGTTTTTT